This T cell receptor (beta chain) was captured in a study of cytotoxic CD8 clonotypes in ibrutinib-treated CLL. Study at large: Samples averaged around 280,000 productive templates and approximately 100,000 productive rearrangements. Study results and caveats: Baseline clonality was higher than in age-matched healthy donors and moved in step with circulating CD8+ T-cell counts. At ibrutinib response, clonality increased, and at progression it declined back toward baseline.

V lost 5 bases to trimming and J lost 7 bases, with 11 bases between them. Germline CDR1 reads SGHTA; CDR2 reads FQGNSA. The CDR3 covers 12 residues. Of note for this clone: As yet, its antigen is unknown.

The data were produced by immunoSEQ multiplex PCR, yet TCRdb's version contains in-frame clones alone and is incomplete. The table lists roughly 110,000 clones, roughly 60% of them singletons. Cryopreserved PBMCs were the source of approximately 2 micrograms of genomic DNA, which went to TCR beta libraries. The chain carries TRBV7-2 and TRBJ1-2, with a tentative D call TRBD1 (6 bases). Sequenced here: PBMCs, sampled after 24 months of ibrutinib treatment. The TCR was taken from a human donor with chronic lymphocytic leukemia. The CDR3 DNA follows: TGTGCCAGCAGCCCGACAGGTCCTGGCTACACCTTC. It specifies CASSPTGPGYTF.